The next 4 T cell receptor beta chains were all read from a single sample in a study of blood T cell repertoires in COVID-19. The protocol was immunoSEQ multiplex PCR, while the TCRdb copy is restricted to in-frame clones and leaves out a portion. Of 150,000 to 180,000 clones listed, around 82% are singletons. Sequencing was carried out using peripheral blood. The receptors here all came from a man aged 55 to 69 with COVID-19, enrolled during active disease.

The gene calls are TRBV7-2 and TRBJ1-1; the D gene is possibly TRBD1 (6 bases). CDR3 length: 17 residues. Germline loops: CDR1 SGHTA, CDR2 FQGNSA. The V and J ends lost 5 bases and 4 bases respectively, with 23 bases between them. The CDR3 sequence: CASSPYSLGGGFTEAFF. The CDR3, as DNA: TGTGCCAGCAGCCCCTATAGCCTGGGAGGGGGTTTCACTGAAGCTTTCTTT.

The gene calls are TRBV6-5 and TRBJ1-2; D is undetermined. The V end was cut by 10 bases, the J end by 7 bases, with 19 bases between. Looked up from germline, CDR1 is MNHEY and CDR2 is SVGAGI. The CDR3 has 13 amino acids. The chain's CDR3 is CATRPAPIGGYTF. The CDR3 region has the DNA TGTGCCACTAGGCCTGCCCCAATTGGTGGCTACACCTTC.

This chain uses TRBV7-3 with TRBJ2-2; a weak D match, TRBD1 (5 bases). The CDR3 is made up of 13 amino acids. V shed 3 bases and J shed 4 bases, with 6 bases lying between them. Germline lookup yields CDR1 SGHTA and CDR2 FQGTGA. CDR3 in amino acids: CASSLTATGELFF. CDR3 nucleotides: TGTGCCAGCAGCTTGACAGCCACCGGGGAGCTGTTTTTT. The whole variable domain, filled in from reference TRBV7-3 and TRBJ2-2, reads GAGVSQTPSNKVTEKGKYVELRCDPISGHTALYWYRQSLGQGPEFLIYFQGTGAADDSGLPNDRFFAVRPEGSVSTLKIQRTERGDSAVYLCASSLTATGELFFGEGSRLTVL.

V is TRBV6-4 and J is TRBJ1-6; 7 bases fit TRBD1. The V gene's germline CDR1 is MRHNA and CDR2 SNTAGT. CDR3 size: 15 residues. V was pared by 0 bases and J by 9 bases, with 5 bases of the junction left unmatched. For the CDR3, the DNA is TGTGCCAGCAGTGACTCTACCCAGGGGGGTTCACCCCTCCACTTT. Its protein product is CASSDSTQGGSPLHF.